This T cell receptor (beta chain) was observed in a study of blood T cell repertoires in COVID-19. Overall study: Both acute and convalescent COVID-19 samples were obtained from the United States, Italy and Spain. Sample material is recorded as cDNA or gDNA derived from T cells, B-cell-depleted T cells, or PBMCs.

The V and J ends lost 8 bases and 0 bases, in that order; junction bases with no gene match: 9. The CDR3 contains 17 residues. Germline V gene data show CDR1 as MRHNA and CDR2 as SNTAGT. Per the original data handling: Nucleated cell counts were estimated from reference gene primer amplification. The data were produced by immunoSEQ multiplex PCR, yet TCRdb's version contains in-frame clones alone and is incomplete. That table gives V, J and clone size, and the DNA gave D and trimming. The data contain approximately 30,000 clones, 70% to 90% of them singletons. Source material: peripheral blood. The chain uses TRBV6-4 and TRBJ2-1; 11 nucleotides align to TRBD2. This receptor was obtained from a woman aged 40-49 years with active or convalescent COVID-19. The CDR3 DNA is TGTGCCAGCTCCTTTAGCGGGAGGGCCAGCTCCTACAATGAGCAGTTCTTC. This sequence encodes CASSFSGRASSYNEQFF.